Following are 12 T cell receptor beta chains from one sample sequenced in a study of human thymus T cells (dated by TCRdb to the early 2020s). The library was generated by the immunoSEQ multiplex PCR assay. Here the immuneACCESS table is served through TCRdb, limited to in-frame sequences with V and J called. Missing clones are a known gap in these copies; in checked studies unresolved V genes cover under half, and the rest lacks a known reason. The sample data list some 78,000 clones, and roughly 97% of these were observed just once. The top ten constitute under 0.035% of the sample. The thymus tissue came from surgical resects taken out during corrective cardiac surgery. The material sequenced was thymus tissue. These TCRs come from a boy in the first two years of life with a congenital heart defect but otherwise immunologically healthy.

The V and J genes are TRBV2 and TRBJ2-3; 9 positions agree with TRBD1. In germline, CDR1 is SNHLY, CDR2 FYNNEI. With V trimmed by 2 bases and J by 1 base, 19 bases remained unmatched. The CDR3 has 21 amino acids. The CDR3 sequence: CASSETGRDRVRGNCTDTQYF. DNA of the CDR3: TGTGCCAGCAGTGAAACCGGACGGGACAGGGTTAGAGGAAACTGCACAGATACGCAGTATTTT.

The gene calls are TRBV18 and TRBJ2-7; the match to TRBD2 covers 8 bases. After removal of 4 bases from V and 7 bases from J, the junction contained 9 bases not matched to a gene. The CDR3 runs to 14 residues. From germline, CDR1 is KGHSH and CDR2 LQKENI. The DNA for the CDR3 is TGTGCCAGCTCACAACGGGAGGGCCGAAAAGAGCAGTACTTC. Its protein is CASSQREGRKEQYF.

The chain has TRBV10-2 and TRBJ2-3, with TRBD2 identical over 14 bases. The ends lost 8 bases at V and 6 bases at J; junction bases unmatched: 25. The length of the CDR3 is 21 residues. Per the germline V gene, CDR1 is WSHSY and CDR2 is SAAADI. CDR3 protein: CASGEPRDNLGTSGRTDTQYF. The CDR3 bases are TGCGCCAGCGGGGAGCCACGGGACAACTTAGGGACTAGCGGGAGAACCGATACGCAGTATTTT.

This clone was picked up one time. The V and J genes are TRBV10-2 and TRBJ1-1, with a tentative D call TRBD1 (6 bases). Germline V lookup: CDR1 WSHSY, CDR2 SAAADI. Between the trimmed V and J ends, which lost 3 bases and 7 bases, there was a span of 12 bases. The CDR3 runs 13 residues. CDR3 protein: CASSDGQPFEAFF. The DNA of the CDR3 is TGCGCCAGCAGTGACGGACAGCCTTTTGAAGCTTTCTTT.

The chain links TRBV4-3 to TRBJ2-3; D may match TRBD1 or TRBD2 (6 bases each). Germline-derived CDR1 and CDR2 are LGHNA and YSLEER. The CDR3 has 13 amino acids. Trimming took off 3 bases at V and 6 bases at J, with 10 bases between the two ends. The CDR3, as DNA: TGCGCCAGCAGCCAGGGGGGCGGGGATACGCAGTATTTT. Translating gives CASSQGGGDTQYF.

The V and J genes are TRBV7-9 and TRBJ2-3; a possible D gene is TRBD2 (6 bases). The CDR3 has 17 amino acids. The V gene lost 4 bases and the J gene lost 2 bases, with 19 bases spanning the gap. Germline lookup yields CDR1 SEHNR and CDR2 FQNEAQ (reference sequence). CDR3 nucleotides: TGTGCCAGCAGCTCACGCTCGGGCCGGGAGATCACAGATACGCAGTATTTT. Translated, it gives CASSSRSGREITDTQYF.

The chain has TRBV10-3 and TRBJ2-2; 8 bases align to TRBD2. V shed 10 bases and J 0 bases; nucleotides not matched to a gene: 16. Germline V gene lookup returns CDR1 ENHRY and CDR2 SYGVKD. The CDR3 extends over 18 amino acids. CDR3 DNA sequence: TGTGCCACGAAAGTGCGGCCGCCGGGACTAGCGAACACCGGGGAGCTGTTTTTT. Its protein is CATKVRPPGLANTGELFF.

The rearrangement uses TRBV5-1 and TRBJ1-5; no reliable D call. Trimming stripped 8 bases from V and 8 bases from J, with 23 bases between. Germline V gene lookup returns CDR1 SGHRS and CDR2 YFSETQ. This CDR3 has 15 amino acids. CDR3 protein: CASLLGQASWKPQHF. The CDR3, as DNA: TGCGCCAGTCTTCTAGGGCAGGCGTCGTGGAAGCCCCAGCATTTT. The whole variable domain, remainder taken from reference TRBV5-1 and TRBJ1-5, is KAGVTQTPRYLIKTRGQQVTLSCSPISGHRSVSWYQQTPGQGLQFLFEYFSETQRNKGNFPGRFSGRQFSNSRSEMNVSTLELGDSALYLCASLLGQASWKPQHFGDGTRLSIL.

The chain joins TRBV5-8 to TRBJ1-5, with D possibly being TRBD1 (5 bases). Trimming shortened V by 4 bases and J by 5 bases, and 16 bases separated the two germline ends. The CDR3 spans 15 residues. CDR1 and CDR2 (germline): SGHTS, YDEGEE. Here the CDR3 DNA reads TGTGCCAGCAGCCCCCTCCCAGGGTTCTATCAGCCCCAGCATTTT. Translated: CASSPLPGFYQPQHF.

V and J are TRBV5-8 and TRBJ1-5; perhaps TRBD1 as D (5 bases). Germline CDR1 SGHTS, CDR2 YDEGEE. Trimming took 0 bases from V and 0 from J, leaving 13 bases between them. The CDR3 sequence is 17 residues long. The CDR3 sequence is CASSLVRGGYSNQPQHF. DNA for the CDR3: TGTGCCAGCAGCTTGGTAAGGGGCGGATATAGCAATCAGCCCCAGCATTTT. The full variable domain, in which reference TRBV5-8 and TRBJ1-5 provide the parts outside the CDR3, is EAGVTQSPTHLIKTRGQQATLRCSPISGHTSVYWYQQALGLGLQFLLWYDEGEERNRGNFPPRFSGRQFPNYSSELNVNALELEDSALYLCASSLVRGGYSNQPQHFGDGTRLSIL.

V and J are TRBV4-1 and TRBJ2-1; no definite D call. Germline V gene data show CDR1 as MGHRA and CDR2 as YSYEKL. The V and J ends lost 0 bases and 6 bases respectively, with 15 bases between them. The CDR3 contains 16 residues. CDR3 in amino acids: CASSQDLTSSVNEQFF. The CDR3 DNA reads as TGCGCCAGCAGCCAAGATCTAACTTCCTCGGTCAATGAGCAGTTCTTC.

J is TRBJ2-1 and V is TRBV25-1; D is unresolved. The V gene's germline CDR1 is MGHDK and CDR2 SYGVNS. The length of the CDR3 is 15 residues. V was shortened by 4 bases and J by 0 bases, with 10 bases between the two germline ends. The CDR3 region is CASSGPSSSYNEQFF. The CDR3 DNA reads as TGTGCCAGCAGTGGTCCTTCCAGCTCCTACAATGAGCAGTTCTTC.